This TCR beta chain originates from a study of blood T cell repertoires in COVID-19. Study at large: Samples representing acute and convalescent COVID-19 were sourced from the United States, Italy and Spain. T cells, B-cell-depleted T cells, or PBMCs supplied cDNA or gDNA.

Authors' processing steps: By means of reference gene primer amplification, nucleated cell counts were estimated. Data came from immunoSEQ multiplex PCR; TCRdb stores just in-frame clones and leaves some out. From that table come the V and J calls and clone size; the DNA was used to work out D and trimming. The data show 60,000 to 75,000 clones, 82% seen once. V was pared by 1 base and J by 3 bases, with 5 bases of the junction left unmatched. CDR1 and CDR2 (germline): SNHLY, FYNNEI. The CDR3 consists of 16 residues. This chain joins TRBV2 and TRBJ2-3; 9 nucleotides match TRBD2. This TCR was sampled from a human donor in a cohort sampled during active COVID-19. Sequencing was done on a sample of peripheral blood. The DNA for the CDR3 is TGTGCCAGCAGTGAAGGGAAGCGGGGGGAGACAGATACGCAGTATTTT. Its protein product is CASSEGKRGETDTQYF.